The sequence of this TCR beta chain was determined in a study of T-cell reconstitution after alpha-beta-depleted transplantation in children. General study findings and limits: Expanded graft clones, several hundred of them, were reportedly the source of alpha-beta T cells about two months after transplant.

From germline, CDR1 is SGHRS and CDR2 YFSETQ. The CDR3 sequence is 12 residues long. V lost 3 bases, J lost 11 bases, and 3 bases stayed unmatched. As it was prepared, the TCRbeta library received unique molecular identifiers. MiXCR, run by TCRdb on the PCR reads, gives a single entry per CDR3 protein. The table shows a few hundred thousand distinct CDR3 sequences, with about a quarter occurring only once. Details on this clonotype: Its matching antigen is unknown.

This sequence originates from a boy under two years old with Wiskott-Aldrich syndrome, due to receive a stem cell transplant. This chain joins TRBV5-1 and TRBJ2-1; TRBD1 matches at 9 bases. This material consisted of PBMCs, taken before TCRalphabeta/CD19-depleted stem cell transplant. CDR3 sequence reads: CASSSGQGQQFF. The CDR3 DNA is TGCGCCAGCAGCTCCGGACAGGGGCAGCAGTTCTTC. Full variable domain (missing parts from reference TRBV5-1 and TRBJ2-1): KAGVTQTPRYLIKTRGQQVTLSCSPISGHRSVSWYQQTPGQGLQFLFEYFSETQRNKGNFPGRFSGRQFSNSRSEMNVSTLELGDSALYLCASSSGQGQQFFGPGTRLTVL.